The clone carrying this T cell receptor (beta chain) was detected ten times or more. The antigen is not known. The CDR3 loop spans 13 amino acids. Germline loops: CDR1 SGHRS, CDR2 YFSETQ. V lost 7 bases and J lost 2, with 12 bases in between. These data originate in a study of T cells in Graves' hyperthyroidism and ophthalmopathy. In the study overall: Peripheral blood specimens were obtained at initial diagnosis, prior to any treatment. Study-wide results and limits: Blood also contained most expanded thyroid clonotypes above 0.001. A median around 5.9 months before onset, the model predicted ophthalmopathy.

Template material for amplifying TCR beta CDR3 regions consisted of RNA transcripts. An initial round of RT-PCR targeting the TCR CDR3 relied on the HTBI primer set. Each CDR3 protein gets one entry after TCRdb re-called the multiplex PCR reads with MiXCR. The sample includes around 600,000 distinct CDR3 sequences, about a sixth of them seen just once. Sequenced: blood. V is TRBV5-1 and J is TRBJ1-1; D call uncertain. This sequence was found in a woman aged 25 to 45 with Graves' hyperthyroidism. This chain's CDR3 is CASSRGPNTEAFF. The CDR3 coding sequence is TGCGCCAGCTCGCGTGGGCCAAACACTGAAGCTTTCTTT.